A single sample gave rise to the 24 T cell receptor beta chains below, sequenced in a study of graft-versus-host responses after intestinal transplantation. These receptors are not linked to any known antigen. The method was immunoSEQ multiplex PCR; TCRdb's version includes in-frame clones alone and lacks a portion of them. The sample has 100,000 or so clones, 92% seen once. Sequenced here: unstimulated CD4+ T cells sorted from spleen or lymph node cells, sampled before intestinal transplant. The receptor source for this set is a human donor who received an intestinal transplant.

This chain joins TRBV25-1 and TRBJ1-1, with unresolved D. CDR1 and CDR2 from the germline V gene are MGHDK and SYGVNS. Between the trimmed V and J ends, which lost 5 bases and 4 bases, there was a span of 8 bases. The CDR3 totals 12 residues. The CDR3 here is CASSKTSTEAFF. In nucleotides, the CDR3 is TGTGCCAGCAGTAAGACAAGCACTGAAGCTTTCTTT.

The V and J genes are TRBV10-2 and TRBJ2-1; a weak D match, TRBD2 (6 bases). CDR1 WSHSY and CDR2 SAAADI come from the germline V gene. V lost 5 bases and J lost 7, with 15 bases in between. This CDR3 contains 14 residues. CDR3 region: CASSLDYSRNEQFF. CDR3 DNA: TGCGCCAGCAGTTTGGACTACTCTAGGAATGAGCAGTTCTTC.

This chain links TRBV9 with TRBJ2-1; TRBD2 might be the D (6 bases). Germline CDR1 SGDLS, CDR2 YYNGEE. The CDR3 runs 14 residues. Trimming cost V 0 bases and J 13 bases, with 17 bases left between them. CDR3 region: CASSVEWLGGTQFF. CDR3 sequence (DNA): TGTGCCAGCAGCGTAGAATGGTTGGGGGGAACCCAGTTCTTC. The full variable domain, its missing parts supplied by reference TRBV9 and TRBJ2-1, is DSGVTQTPKHLITATGQRVTLRCSPRSGDLSVYWYQQSLDQGLQFLIQYYNGEERAKGNILERFSAQQFPDLHSELNLSSLELGDSALYFCASSVEWLGGTQFFGPGTRLTVL.

The chain couples TRBV28 to TRBJ1-2; D gene unclear. This CDR3 contains 12 residues. V was pared by 3 bases and J by 8 bases, with 10 bases between. Germline CDR1 and CDR2: MDHEN and SYDVKM. The CDR3 sequence is CASSLSYAGYTF. CDR3 sequence (DNA): TGTGCCAGCAGTTTGTCCTATGCAGGCTACACCTTC.

V is TRBV6-6 and J is TRBJ2-6; D is ambiguous. The ends were cut back, 5 bases at V and 2 bases at J, with 7 bases in the middle. This CDR3 has 14 amino acids. Germline V CDR1 and CDR2: MNHNY, SVGAGI (reference sequence). The CDR3 here is CASSPTAGANVLTF. The CDR3 nucleotides are TGTGCCAGCAGTCCTACGGCTGGGGCCAACGTCCTGACTTTC.

Concerning this clone itself: A junction end diverges from the germline sequence, so it may reflect a read error. The chain employs TRBV28 and TRBJ2-1; 7 nucleotides line up with TRBD2. CDR1 and CDR2 from the germline V gene are MDHEN and SYDVKM. The CDR3 loop spans 12 amino acids. The CDR3 nucleotides read TGTGCCAGCAGTCCCAAAGGACTAGTGCGGCTCTTC. This encodes CASSPKGLVRLF. Full variable domain (rest looked up from reference TRBV28 and TRBJ2-1): DVKVTQSSRYLVKRTGEKVFLECVQDMDHENMFWYRQDPGLGLRLIYFSYDVKMKEKGDIPEGYSVSREKKERFSLILESASTNQTSMYLCASSPKGLVRLFGPGTRLTVL.

This chain connects TRBV4-3 to TRBJ1-4, with a tentative D call TRBD1 (6 bases). Germline lookup yields CDR1 LGHNA and CDR2 YSLEER. The CDR3 is made up of 15 amino acids. Trimming removed 1 base at V and 4 bases at J, with 10 bases between. The CDR3 nucleotides read TGCGCCAGCAGCCAAGCGGACAGCCGTAATGAAAAACTGTTTTTT. This sequence encodes CASSQADSRNEKLFF.

The J gene is TRBJ2-1, the V gene TRBV5-1; a weak D match, TRBD2 (6 bases). The CDR3 length is 15 residues. Deletions cut 0 bases from V and 4 bases from J, with 11 bases between. Looked up from germline, CDR1 is SGHRS and CDR2 is YFSETQ. CDR3 loop: CASSLELAEYNEQFF. In DNA, the CDR3 is TGCGCCAGCAGCTTGGAACTAGCAGAATACAATGAGCAGTTCTTC. Supplemented by reference TRBV5-1 and TRBJ2-1, the full variable domain reads KAGVTQTPRYLIKTRGQQVTLSCSPISGHRSVSWYQQTPGQGLQFLFEYFSETQRNKGNFPGRFSGRQFSNSRSEMNVSTLELGDSALYLCASSLELAEYNEQFFGPGTRLTVL.

This sequence joins TRBV15 and TRBJ2-4; no clear D gene. The germline gives CDR1 LNHNV, CDR2 YYDKDF (reference sequence). CDR3 size: 13 residues. The ends were cut back, 1 base at V and 7 bases at J, with 8 bases in the middle. The CDR3 protein is CATSRVLGNIQYF. CDR3 in DNA: TGTGCCACCAGCAGAGTCCTCGGGAACATTCAGTACTTC.

The chain joins TRBV29-1 to TRBJ2-7, with a possible D match to TRBD2 (6 bases). This CDR3 spans 13 amino acids. V lost 4 bases, J lost 0 bases, and 10 bases lay in between. Germline V gene lookup returns CDR1 SQVTM and CDR2 ANQGSEA. In DNA, the CDR3 is TGCAGCGTTGTCCGGGAGCACTCCTACGAGCAGTACTTC. This codes for CSVVREHSYEQYF.

The V and J genes are TRBV5-6 and TRBJ1-3; D is perhaps TRBD1 (5 bases). Trimming took 1 base from V and 5 from J, leaving 13 bases between them. The CDR3 has 15 residues. Germline V gives CDR1 SGHDT, CDR2 YYEEEE. The CDR3 DNA reads as TGTGCCAGCAGCTTGACCAGGGTATGGAGAAACACCATATATTTT. Its translation is CASSLTRVWRNTIYF.

J is TRBJ2-7 and V is TRBV9, with D possibly TRBD1 on 5 matching bases. The V and J ends lost 3 bases and 0 bases respectively, with 7 bases between them. The germline gives CDR1 SGDLS, CDR2 YYNGEE. The CDR3 has 13 amino acids. The CDR3 nucleotides are TGTGCCAGCAGCGAGGGGCTCTCCTACGAGCAGTACTTC. It is translated as CASSEGLSYEQYF.

V usage is TRBV7-6 and J usage is TRBJ2-5, with 8 bases matching TRBD2. Germline loops: CDR1 SGHVS, CDR2 FNYEAQ. The CDR3 is 15 residues long. V trimming: 7 bases; J trimming: 5 bases; junction bases outside the gene matches: 12. The CDR3 reads CASIPEAGAEETQYF. CDR3 nucleotides: TGTGCCAGCATCCCGGAAGCGGGAGCGGAGGAGACCCAGTACTTC.

This chain connects TRBV6-6 to TRBJ1-3; tentative D call: TRBD1 (6 bases). The CDR3 is 13 residues long. Germline CDR1 reads MNHNY; CDR2 reads SVGAGI (reference sequence). V was clipped by 4 bases and J by 2 bases, with 6 bases between them. CDR3 protein: CASSSGAGNTIYF. The CDR3, as DNA: TGTGCCAGCAGTTCAGGGGCTGGAAACACCATATATTTT.

The V gene is TRBV28, the J gene TRBJ2-1, with 8 nucleotides matching TRBD1. Losses at the gene ends were 3 bases for V and 2 bases for J; bases not matched to a gene: 9. The germline V gene encodes CDR1 MDHEN and CDR2 SYDVKM. This CDR3 region has 17 residues. The chain's CDR3 is CASSLIQGAVTYNEQFF. Here the CDR3 DNA reads TGTGCCAGCAGTTTGATTCAGGGGGCGGTAACCTACAATGAGCAGTTCTTC.

The chain is built from TRBV5-1 and TRBJ2-7, with D possibly being TRBD1 (6 bases). Germline CDR1 reads SGHRS; CDR2 reads YFSETQ. Trimming took off 0 bases at V and 6 bases at J, with 16 bases between the two ends. There are 15 residues in the CDR3. CDR3 nucleotide sequence: TGCGCCAGCAGCTTGGGACAGGCACTACCCATCGAGCAGTACTTC. This translates into CASSLGQALPIEQYF.

V is TRBV5-1 and J is TRBJ2-7, with D possibly being TRBD2 (5 bases). The V end lost 0 bases, the J end lost 0 bases, and 10 bases lay between the germline ends. The CDR3 has 15 amino acids. Germline V lookup: CDR1 SGHRS, CDR2 YFSETQ. CDR3 in amino acids: CASSLGGGSSYEQYF. The DNA for the CDR3 is TGCGCCAGCAGCTTGGGGGGTGGGAGCTCCTACGAGCAGTACTTC.

The genes are TRBV6-5 and TRBJ2-2, with TRBD2 as a possible D gene (5 bases). V gave up 2 bases and J gave up 4 bases, with 8 bases separating them. This CDR3 region has 14 residues. Germline V CDR1 and CDR2: MNHEY, SVGAGI. CDR3 sequence (DNA): TGTGCCAGCAGTTACCGGGGTAGCACCGGGGAGCTGTTTTTT. It translates to CASSYRGSTGELFF.

The gene calls are TRBV27 and TRBJ2-1, with TRBD2 as a possible D gene (5 bases). Germline V CDR1 and CDR2: MNHEY, SMNVEV (reference sequence). The CDR3 covers 14 residues. The V and J ends lost 2 bases and 4 bases respectively, with 9 bases between them. As DNA, the CDR3 is TGTGCCAGCAGTTTAATTAGCGCATACAATGAGCAGTTCTTC. Encoded protein: CASSLISAYNEQFF.

CDR3 DNA sequence: TGTGCCAGCATTGTTTTGGGGGGGGTCTTTAAATTGTACTTC. It yields the protein CASIVLGGVFKLYF. This chain connects TRBV6-1 to TRBJ2-5; TRBD2 matches 7 bases. The germline gives CDR1 MNHNS, CDR2 SASEGT. With 7 bases clipped from V and 13 bases from J, the junction kept 18 bases outside the gene matches. The CDR3 covers 14 residues.

The chain recombines TRBV28 with TRBJ1-5; D remains unclear. Trimming pared 6 bases from V and 9 bases from J, leaving 21 bases between. The germline gives CDR1 MDHEN, CDR2 SYDVKM. The CDR3 runs 15 residues. The CDR3 protein is CASRPEAAFHRPQHF. DNA for the CDR3: TGTGCCAGCAGGCCGGAGGCGGCTTTTCACCGGCCCCAGCATTTT.

The rearrangement links TRBV4-1 to TRBJ1-6, with D unclear. The CDR3 runs to 15 residues. The V end lost 1 base, the J end lost 4 bases, and 8 bases lay between the germline ends. CDR1 is MGHRA, CDR2 YSYEKL, per germline. CDR3 in DNA: TGCGCCAGCAGCCAAGTTACGGGTTATAATTCACCCCTCCACTTT. This encodes CASSQVTGYNSPLHF.

This clone was detected only once. The chain couples TRBV4-2 to TRBJ2-1, with D maybe TRBD2 (5 bases). V was clipped by 1 base and J by 7 bases, with 11 bases between them. CDR3 length: 14 residues. Germline CDR1 is LGHNA and CDR2 is YNFKEQ. The CDR3 nucleotides read TGTGCCAGCAGCCAAGCCCAGAGAGGGAATGAGCAGTTCTTC. Translating gives CASSQAQRGNEQFF.

Here the CDR3 DNA reads TGCGCCAGCAGCTTGTGGGCCGGGACAGGGAGCGAAAAACTGTTTTTT. Protein: CASSLWAGTGSEKLFF. J is TRBJ1-4 and V is TRBV5-1, with 9 positions matching TRBD1. The germline CDR1 and CDR2 sequences are SGHRS and YFSETQ. V lost 1 base, J lost 8 bases, and 9 bases stayed unmatched. The CDR3 runs to 16 residues.